The 28 T cell receptor beta chains below all came from one sample that was sequenced in a study of T cell repertoires in cytomegalovirus infection. TCRdb itself ran the reads through MiXCR, one entry per CDR3 protein. The sample lists roughly 130,000 distinct CDR3 sequences; 7% to 9.5% were seen once. The material sequenced was PBMCs. Receptor source: a human donor in good health (CMV status not recorded). Some clones in this sample may be carry-over from other donors' samples.

This clonotype has only a few counts. The chain employs TRBV2 and TRBJ1-1; D gene ambiguous. Germline V gene sequence: CDR1 SNHLY, CDR2 FYNNEI. The CDR3 loop spans 10 amino acids. V was clipped by 7 bases and J by 7 bases, with 7 bases between them. CDR3 sequence: CASMYSEAFF. DNA for the CDR3: TGTGCCAGCATGTACAGTGAAGCTTTCTTT.

This clonotype appeared a few times. V usage is TRBV5-6 and J usage is TRBJ2-2; perhaps TRBD2 as D (6 bases). The CDR3 runs 16 residues. Germline assignment: CDR1 SGHDT and CDR2 YYEEEE. Trimming left V 2 bases short and J 2 bases short, with 13 bases between. The CDR3 DNA reads as TGTGCCAGCAGCTTTGGACTACAAATCAACACCGGGGAGCTGTTTTTT. Translating it yields CASSFGLQINTGELFF.

The J gene is TRBJ1-6, the V gene TRBV20-1; D is unclear. Per germline, CDR1 DFQATT and CDR2 SNEGSKA (reference sequence). CDR3 length: 16 amino acids. V was shortened by 0 bases and J by 0 bases, with 9 bases between the two germline ends. The CDR3 spells CSAREDGSSYNSPLHF. The CDR3 coding sequence is TGCAGTGCTAGAGAGGACGGAAGCTCCTATAATTCACCCCTCCACTTT.

The sample holds many counts of this clonotype. V gene TRBV7-2 combines with J gene TRBJ2-2, with a tentative D call TRBD1 (5 bases). Germline values: CDR1 SGHTA, CDR2 FQGNSA. The CDR3 has 15 residues. With 0 bases removed from V and 5 bases from J, the gap between germline ends came to 10 bases. DNA for the CDR3: TGTGCCAGCAGCTTAGCGCAGGGTTGGACCGGGGAGCTGTTTTTT. This encodes CASSLAQGWTGELFF. Filled out from reference TRBV7-2 and TRBJ2-2, the complete variable domain reads GAGVSQSPSNKVTEKGKDVELRCDPISGHTALYWYRQSLGQGLEFLIYFQGNSAPDKSGLPSDRFSAERTGGSVSTLTIQRTQQEDSAVYLCASSLAQGWTGELFFGEGSRLTVL.

This clonotype was seen repeatedly, ten times or more. This sequence joins TRBV28 and TRBJ1-1, with a weak D call TRBD1 (5 bases). The CDR3 sequence is 14 residues long. Trimming took 4 bases from V and 5 from J, leaving 14 bases between them. Germline V gene lookup returns CDR1 MDHEN and CDR2 SYDVKM. CDR3 sequence (DNA): TGTGCCAGCAGTTGGGCAGGGATGCAGACTGAAGCTTTCTTT. Translated: CASSWAGMQTEAFF.

This clonotype appeared many times. The V call is TRBV10-3, the J call TRBJ2-2; 10 bases match TRBD2. The CDR3 sequence is 16 residues long. Germline trimming cut 6 bases from V and 2 bases from J; bases unmatched to any gene: 6. Germline CDR1 ENHRY, CDR2 SYGVKD. The CDR3 sequence: CAIRASGGENTGELFF. The DNA of the CDR3 is TGTGCCATCAGGGCTAGCGGGGGTGAAAACACCGGGGAGCTGTTTTTT.

This clonotype was detected many times. This chain joins TRBV7-2 and TRBJ2-1; 10 bases match TRBD2. CDR1 is SGHTA, CDR2 FQGNSA, per germline. V trimming: 1 base; J trimming: 3 bases; junction bases outside the gene matches: 6. The CDR3 contains 17 residues. The chain's CDR3 is CASSLVPAGGNYNEQFF. DNA of the CDR3: TGTGCCAGCAGCTTAGTTCCAGCGGGGGGGAACTACAATGAGCAGTTCTTC.

This clonotype was picked up many times. The rearrangement links TRBV24-1 to TRBJ2-5; a possible D gene is TRBD1 (6 bases). The germline gives CDR1 KGHDR, CDR2 SFDVKD. This CDR3 region has 15 residues. V lost 3 bases and J lost 0, with 10 bases in between. The CDR3 sequence is CATSDPGEYQETQYF. CDR3 nucleotides: TGTGCCACCAGTGATCCAGGGGAGTACCAAGAGACCCAGTACTTC.

This clonotype appeared many times. The chain carries TRBV5-4 and TRBJ1-2; 7 bases map to TRBD1. The CDR3 runs 14 residues. Trimming removed 4 bases from V and 5 bases from J; junction bases left unmatched: 8. CDR1 and CDR2 from the germline V gene are SGHNT and YYREEE (reference sequence). CDR3 sequence: CASSQGGQLYGYTF. The CDR3 nucleotides read TGTGCCAGCAGCCAGGGGGGACAGCTATATGGCTACACCTTC.

The chain combines TRBV7-9 with TRBJ2-7; 7 nucleotides agree with TRBD1. The ends lost 7 bases at V and 2 bases at J; junction bases unmatched: 5. The CDR3 runs 13 residues. Germline CDR1 and CDR2: SEHNR and FQNEAQ (reference sequence). The CDR3 loop is CASTRTGTYEQYF. DNA of the CDR3: TGTGCCAGCACCAGGACAGGAACCTACGAGCAGTACTTC.

The genes are TRBV2 and TRBJ1-1; a weak D match, TRBD1 (5 bases). Germline V gene data show CDR1 as SNHLY and CDR2 as FYNNEI. This CDR3 has 11 amino acids. Trimming took off 7 bases at V and 10 bases at J, with 13 bases between the two ends. The CDR3 spells CASMLWGSAFF. DNA for the CDR3: TGTGCCAGCATGCTTTGGGGGTCAGCTTTCTTT. Combining the CDR3 with reference TRBV2 and TRBJ1-1 gives the whole variable domain EPEVTQTPSHQVTQMGQEVILRCVPISNHLYFYWYRQILGQKVEFLVSFYNNEISEKSEIFDDQFSVERPDGSNFTLKIRSTKLEDSAMYFCASMLWGSAFFGQGTRLTVV.

In this sample, this clonotype turned up many times. The chain couples TRBV15 to TRBJ2-3; D not certain. V was trimmed by 0 bases and J by 3 bases, leaving 7 bases between them. CDR1 is LNHNV, CDR2 YYDKDF, per germline (reference sequence). The CDR3 totals 14 residues. This CDR3 reads CATSREKGTDTQYF. The DNA for the CDR3 is TGTGCCACCAGCAGAGAGAAGGGAACAGATACGCAGTATTTT.

The J gene is TRBJ2-1, the V gene TRBV3-1; D is unclear. V lost 4 bases and J lost 7, with 8 bases in between. CDR1 LGHDT and CDR2 YNNKEL come from the germline V gene (reference sequence). This CDR3 is 12 amino acids long. As DNA, the CDR3 is TGTGCCAGCAGCCGGGCCGCGAATGAGCAGTTCTTC. Protein: CASSRAANEQFF.

This clonotype was seen only a few times. The chain has TRBV20-1 and TRBJ2-5, with D perhaps matching TRBD1 or TRBD2 (6 bases each). Germline CDR1 reads DFQATT; CDR2 reads SNEGSKA (reference sequence). V was trimmed by 6 bases and J by 2 bases, leaving 10 bases between them. CDR3 length equals 12 residues. The CDR3 region has the DNA TGCAGTGCCCCGGGGGCTCAAGAGACCCAGTACTTC. The encoded protein is CSAPGAQETQYF.

This clonotype was counted at least ten times. V and J are TRBV25-1 and TRBJ2-2, with TRBD1 matching 9 bases. Germline lookup yields CDR1 MGHDK and CDR2 SYGVNS. Trimming at V came to 8 bases and at J to 5 bases, leaving 6 bases not matched to a gene. The CDR3 has 14 amino acids. The CDR3 sequence is CASEEDRGTGELFF. In DNA form, the CDR3 reads TGTGCCAGCGAAGAAGACAGGGGGACCGGGGAGCTGTTTTTT.

This clonotype was seen many times. The rearrangement joins TRBV28 to TRBJ2-7; D gene ambiguous. V was cut by 5 bases and J by 7 bases, with 12 bases left in between. Germline CDR1 and CDR2: MDHEN and SYDVKM. The CDR3 is 12 residues long. As DNA, the CDR3 is TGTGCCAGCAGTCCCGCGTTGTGGGAGCAGTACTTC. This sequence encodes CASSPALWEQYF.

There are a few counts of this clonotype. V is TRBV12-3 or TRBV12-4 and J is TRBJ1-5, with TRBD1 matching over 11 bases. V shed 6 bases, J shed 1 base, and the junction held 5 bases outside the gene matches. The CDR3 sequence is 16 residues long. The CDR3, as DNA: TGTGCCAGCAGGGCCCGGGACAGGGGGAGCAATCAGCCCCAGCATTTT. It is translated as CASRARDRGSNQPQHF.

The chain joins TRBV29-1 to TRBJ2-2; 10 nucleotides align to TRBD1. V shed 7 bases, J shed 4 bases, and the junction held 12 bases outside the gene matches. This CDR3 is 16 amino acids long. CDR1 and CDR2 from the germline V gene are SQVTM and ANQGSEA. CDR3 coding DNA: TGCAGCGCAAAAGAGCGACAGGGGGCTGGCACCGGGGAGCTGTTTTTT. Residues: CSAKERQGAGTGELFF.

This clonotype was observed a handful of times. This sequence joins TRBV11-2 and TRBJ2-7; perhaps TRBD2 as D (5 bases). V dropped 4 bases and J dropped 7 bases, with 17 bases sitting between them. Germline V CDR1 and CDR2: SGHAT, FQNNGV. The length of the CDR3 is 14 residues. CDR3 nucleotides: TGTGCCAGCAGCTCCCGGACTTCCCTGATTGAGCAGTACTTC. The encoded protein is CASSSRTSLIEQYF.

This clonotype was recorded many times. The chain recombines TRBV7-6 with TRBJ1-5; no reliable D call. Between the trimmed V and J ends, which lost 1 base and 3 bases, there was a span of 10 bases. CDR1 SGHVS and CDR2 FNYEAQ come from the germline V gene. This CDR3 is 15 amino acids long. CDR3 region: CASSLEAGPNQPQHF. The CDR3 DNA reads TGTGCCAGCAGCTTAGAGGCGGGCCCCAATCAGCCCCAGCATTTT.

This clonotype showed up many times. The genes are TRBV11-2 and TRBJ1-2, with unresolved D. CDR3 length equals 13 residues. The germline V gene encodes CDR1 SGHAT and CDR2 FQNNGV. With 4 bases removed from V and 0 bases from J, the gap between germline ends came to 6 bases. For the CDR3, the DNA is TGTGCCAGCAGCTCTACAGCTAACTATGGCTACACCTTC. Its protein product is CASSSTANYGYTF.

This clonotype was picked up many times. This chain links TRBV7-2 with TRBJ2-3; 13 positions match TRBD2. The CDR3 consists of 16 residues. The germline CDR1 and CDR2 sequences are SGHTA and FQGNSA. The ends lost 3 bases at V and 8 bases at J; junction bases unmatched: 8. The CDR3 region is CASSFRLAGGSVTQYF. DNA for the CDR3: TGTGCCAGCAGCTTCCGACTAGCGGGGGGATCTGTTACGCAGTATTTT.

This clonotype was found many times. The chain has TRBV19 and TRBJ2-7; the D gene is possibly TRBD1 (6 bases). V shed 3 bases and J shed 3 bases, with 15 bases lying between them. The CDR3 runs 15 residues. Germline CDR1 and CDR2: LNHDA and SQIVND (reference sequence). CDR3 bases: TGTGCCAGTAGTATGGGGGCCTTGGGTGGCTACGAGCAGTACTTC. Translation: CASSMGALGGYEQYF. The full variable domain, with the rest looked up from reference TRBV19 and TRBJ2-7, is DGGITQSPKYLFRKEGQNVTLSCEQNLNHDAMYWYRQDPGQGLRLIYYSQIVNDFQKGDIAEGYSVSREKKESFPLTVTSAQKNPTAFYLCASSMGALGGYEQYFGPGTRLTVT.

Details on this clonotype: A single base separates this from a much larger clone, so it may be a read error. The chain joins TRBV20-1 to TRBJ1-2; weak D call: TRBD1 (5 bases). With 6 bases removed from V and 1 base from J, the gap between germline ends came to 15 bases. The CDR3 length is 14 residues. Germline values: CDR1 DFQATT, CDR2 SNEGSKA (reference sequence). DNA for the CDR3: TGCAGTGCGGATATGGTCAGGGTTAACTATGGCTACACCTTC. Amino acids: CSADMVRVNYGYTF.

In this sample, this clonotype turned up many times. The rearrangement joins TRBV6-1 to TRBJ2-3; D may match TRBD1 or TRBD2 (5 bases each). Trimming took 6 bases from V and 5 from J, leaving 15 bases between them. Germline values: CDR1 MNHNS, CDR2 SASEGT. The CDR3 sequence is 14 residues long. The CDR3 sequence: CASSPSGAEDTQYF. CDR3 nucleotides: TGTGCCAGCAGCCCCTCCGGGGCTGAAGATACGCAGTATTTT.

This clonotype has only a few counts. The chain carries TRBV11-2 and TRBJ1-1, with 8 bases identical to TRBD1. The CDR3 loop spans 14 amino acids. Germline V CDR1 and CDR2: SGHAT, FQNNGV. V was pared by 7 bases and J by 4 bases, with 8 bases of the junction left unmatched. CDR3 protein: CASTRDRSSTEAFF. For the CDR3, the DNA is TGTGCCAGCACCAGGGACAGGAGCAGCACTGAAGCTTTCTTT.

This clonotype has ten or more counts. This may be a read error, as it is one base from a much larger clone. The chain combines TRBV2 with TRBJ2-5; possibly TRBD1 for D (6 bases). The CDR3 loop spans 13 amino acids. Per germline, CDR1 SNHLY and CDR2 FYNNEI. Deletions cut 6 bases from V and 0 bases from J, with 8 bases between. CDR3 bases: TGTGCCAGCAGCCGGGACAACCAAGAGACCCAGTACTTC. Protein sequence: CASSRDNQETQYF.

This clonotype showed up just a few times. The chain uses TRBV6-5 and TRBJ1-2; possible D gene TRBD1, 5 bases. V was clipped by 7 bases and J by 8 bases, with 23 bases between them. Germline V CDR1 and CDR2: MNHEY, SVGAGI. CDR3 size: 15 residues. CDR3 protein: CASIQTPGAPAGYTF. CDR3 sequence (DNA): TGTGCCAGCATTCAAACCCCCGGGGCACCAGCAGGCTACACCTTC.